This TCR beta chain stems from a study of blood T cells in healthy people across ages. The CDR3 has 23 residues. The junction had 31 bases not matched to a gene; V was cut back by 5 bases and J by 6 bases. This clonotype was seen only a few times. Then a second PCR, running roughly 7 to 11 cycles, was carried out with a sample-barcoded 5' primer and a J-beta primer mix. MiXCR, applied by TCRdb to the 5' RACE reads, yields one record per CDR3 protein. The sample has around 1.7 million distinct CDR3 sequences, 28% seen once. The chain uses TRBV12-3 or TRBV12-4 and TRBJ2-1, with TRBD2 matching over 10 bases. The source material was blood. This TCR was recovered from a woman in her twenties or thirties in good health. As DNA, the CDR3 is TGTGCCAGCAGTCCCTACCCCGGGGCATGGACTAGCGGACCTCCACTAAAGGGCAATGAGCAGTTCTTC. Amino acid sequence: CASSPYPGAWTSGPPLKGNEQFF.